A selection of T cell receptor beta chains follows, all from one sample in a study of blood T cell repertoires in COVID-19. Here immunoSEQ multiplex PCR was the method, and the copy in TCRdb shows in-frame clones only, minus some. Of over 150,000 clones listed, approximately 86% were seen once; the top ten hold less than 0.7%. The source material was peripheral blood. These receptors came from a man aged 60 to 75 with COVID-19, enrolled during active disease. The CDR3 runs from the conserved cysteine through the conserved F or W. Each record gives: V gene, J gene, CDR3 protein.

V gene: TRBV4-3
J gene: TRBJ1-6
CDR3 protein: CASSQDVRGRNSPLHF

V gene: TRBV5-1
J gene: TRBJ2-2
CDR3 protein: CASSLGRQENTGELFF

V gene: TRBV11-3
J gene: TRBJ2-1
CDR3 protein: CASSSGGANEQFF

V gene: TRBV19
J gene: TRBJ1-4
CDR3 protein: CASSIGTVNEKLFF

V gene: TRBV11-2
J gene: TRBJ2-7
CDR3 protein: CASSLVGRDEQYF

V gene: TRBV5-1
J gene: TRBJ2-1
CDR3 protein: CASSGAGTANNEQFF

V gene: TRBV6-2/TRBV6-3
J gene: TRBJ1-5
CDR3 protein: CASSYSQGPSNQPQHF

V gene: TRBV5-6
J gene: TRBJ1-1
CDR3 protein: CASSTVGGRSTEAFF

V gene: TRBV24-1
J gene: TRBJ2-3
CDR3 protein: CATRPAGQGDGNTQYF

V gene: TRBV11-3
J gene: TRBJ2-1
CDR3 protein: CASSPPGLAGGVTYNEQFF

V gene: TRBV25-1
J gene: TRBJ1-1
CDR3 protein: CASQPGGRRTEAFF

V gene: TRBV6-5
J gene: TRBJ1-2
CDR3 protein: CATRRAGQNYGYTF

V gene: TRBV3-1/TRBV3-2
J gene: TRBJ2-6
CDR3 protein: CASSHDTVQPGANVLTF

V gene: TRBV6-6
J gene: TRBJ2-7
CDR3 protein: CASSYFSRGHGEQYF

V gene: TRBV10-2
J gene: TRBJ2-7
CDR3 protein: CASSGQGSLGEQYF

V gene: TRBV6-2/TRBV6-3
J gene: TRBJ1-4
CDR3 protein: CASSTAGTGKEKHFF

V gene: TRBV19
J gene: TRBJ2-5
CDR3 protein: CASRSGQGRGETQYF

V gene: TRBV18
J gene: TRBJ1-3
CDR3 protein: CASSPDRDRNTIYF

V gene: TRBV12-3/TRBV12-4
J gene: TRBJ1-1
CDR3 protein: CASSFRGFGEAFF

V gene: TRBV4-3
J gene: TRBJ1-1
CDR3 protein: CASSQSIGGQKATEAFF

V gene: TRBV6-5
J gene: TRBJ2-1
CDR3 protein: CASRVLAGVVLEQFF

V gene: TRBV28
J gene: TRBJ2-7
CDR3 protein: CASSLSLGGSYEQYF

V gene: TRBV4-2
J gene: TRBJ2-5
CDR3 protein: CASSKGDRGTTQETQYF

V gene: TRBV19
J gene: TRBJ2-7
CDR3 protein: CASSGHSSSYEQYF

V gene: TRBV7-9
J gene: TRBJ1-1
CDR3 protein: CASSLAGGVTEAFF

V gene: TRBV7-9
J gene: TRBJ2-7
CDR3 protein: CASRSGSYEQYF

V gene: TRBV7-9
J gene: TRBJ1-4
CDR3 protein: CASSTRTGKGEKLFF

V gene: TRBV3-1/TRBV3-2
J gene: TRBJ1-2
CDR3 protein: CASSPTGTTDPMGYTF

V gene: TRBV5-1
J gene: TRBJ2-2
CDR3 protein: CASSLHSTAFTAGVGTGELFF

V gene: TRBV27
J gene: TRBJ1-4
CDR3 protein: CASSARTTTNEKLFF

V gene: TRBV24-1
J gene: TRBJ1-3
CDR3 protein: CATSDSVGQGPGNTIYF

V gene: TRBV18
J gene: TRBJ1-5
CDR3 protein: CASSPQTGSEPQHF

V gene: TRBV4-3
J gene: TRBJ2-3
CDR3 protein: CASSQEPGTDTQYF

V gene: TRBV4-3
J gene: TRBJ2-2
CDR3 protein: CASSQELFLVVAAKNTGELFF

V gene: TRBV6-2/TRBV6-3
J gene: TRBJ2-7
CDR3 protein: CASSLDRGPYEQYF

V gene: TRBV7-9
J gene: TRBJ1-2
CDR3 protein: CASSLRLGPTNNYGYTF

V gene: TRBV2
J gene: TRBJ1-1
CDR3 protein: CASRDRANTEAFF

V gene: TRBV7-9
J gene: TRBJ1-4
CDR3 protein: CASSLARSNEKLFF

V gene: TRBV6-5
J gene: TRBJ1-2
CDR3 protein: CASSYSTLNYGYTF

V gene: TRBV5-6
J gene: TRBJ2-1
CDR3 protein: CASSIKTSGRRSSYNEQFF